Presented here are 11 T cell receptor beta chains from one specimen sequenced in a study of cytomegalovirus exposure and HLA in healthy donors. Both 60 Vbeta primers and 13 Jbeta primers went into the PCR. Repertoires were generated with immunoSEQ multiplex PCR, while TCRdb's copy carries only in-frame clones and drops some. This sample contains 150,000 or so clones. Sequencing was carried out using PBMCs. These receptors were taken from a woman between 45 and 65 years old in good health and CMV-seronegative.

CDR3 sequence (DNA): TGTGCAAGTCGCTTAGCGCGGAGGTTTTTCTTT. This translates into CASRLARRFFF. V is TRBV12-2 and J is TRBJ1-1. TRBV12-2 is a listed pseudogene. This CDR3 has 11 residues.

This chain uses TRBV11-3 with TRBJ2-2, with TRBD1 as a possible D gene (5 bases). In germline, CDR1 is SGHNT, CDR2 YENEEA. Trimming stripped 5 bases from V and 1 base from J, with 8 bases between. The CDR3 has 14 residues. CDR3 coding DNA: TGTGCCAGCAGCATAGGACAGAACACCGGGGAGCTGTTTTTT. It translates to CASSIGQNTGELFF.

CDR3 in DNA: TGCGCCAGCAGCCTTGGACTAGCGGGGGGGCCGGGCGAGCAGTACTTC. Amino acid sequence: CASSLGLAGGPGEQYF. This sequence joins TRBV5-1 and TRBJ2-7; TRBD2 agrees at 15 bases. The J segment lost 6 bases and the V segment lost 4 bases, leaving 8 bases of the junction unmatched. Germline V gives CDR1 SGHRS, CDR2 YFSETQ. The CDR3 extends over 16 amino acids.

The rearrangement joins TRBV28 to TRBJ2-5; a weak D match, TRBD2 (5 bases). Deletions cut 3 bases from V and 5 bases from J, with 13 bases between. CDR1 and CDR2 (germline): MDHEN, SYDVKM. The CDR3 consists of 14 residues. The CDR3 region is CASSFSGLLETQYF. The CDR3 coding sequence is TGTGCCAGCAGTTTCTCTGGACTCTTGGAGACCCAGTACTTC. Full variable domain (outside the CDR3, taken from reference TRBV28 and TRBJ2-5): DVKVTQSSRYLVKRTGEKVFLECVQDMDHENMFWYRQDPGLGLRLIYFSYDVKMKEKGDIPEGYSVSREKKERFSLILESASTNQTSMYLCASSFSGLLETQYFGPGTRLLVL.

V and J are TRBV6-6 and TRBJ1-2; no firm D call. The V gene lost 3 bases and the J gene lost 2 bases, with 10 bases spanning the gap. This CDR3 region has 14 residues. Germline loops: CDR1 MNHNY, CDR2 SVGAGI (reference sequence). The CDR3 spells CASSYGDLNYGYTF. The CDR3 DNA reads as TGTGCCAGCAGTTATGGCGACTTGAACTATGGCTACACCTTC.

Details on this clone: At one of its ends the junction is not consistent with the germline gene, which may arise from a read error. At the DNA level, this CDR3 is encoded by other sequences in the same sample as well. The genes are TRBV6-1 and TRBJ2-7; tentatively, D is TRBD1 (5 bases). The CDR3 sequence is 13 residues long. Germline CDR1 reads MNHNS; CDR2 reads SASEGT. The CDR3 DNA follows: TGCGCCACTAAAACCGGCAGGGTTCACGAGCAGTACTTC. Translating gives CATKTGRVHEQYF.

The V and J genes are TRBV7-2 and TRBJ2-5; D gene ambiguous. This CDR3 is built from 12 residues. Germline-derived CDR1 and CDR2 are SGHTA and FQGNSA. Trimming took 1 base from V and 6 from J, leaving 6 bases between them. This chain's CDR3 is CASSLGAQTQYF. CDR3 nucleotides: TGTGCCAGCAGCTTAGGGGCCCAGACCCAGTACTTC.

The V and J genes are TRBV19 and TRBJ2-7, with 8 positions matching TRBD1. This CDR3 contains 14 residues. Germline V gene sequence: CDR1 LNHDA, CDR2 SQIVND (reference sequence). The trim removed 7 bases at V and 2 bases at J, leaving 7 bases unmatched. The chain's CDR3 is CASTAGQAAYEQYF. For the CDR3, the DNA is TGTGCCAGTACCGCGGGACAGGCTGCCTACGAGCAGTACTTC.

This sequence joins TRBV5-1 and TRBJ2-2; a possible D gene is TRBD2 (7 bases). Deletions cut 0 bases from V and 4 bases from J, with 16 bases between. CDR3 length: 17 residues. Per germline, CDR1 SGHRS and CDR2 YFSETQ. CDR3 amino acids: CASSLGVRGPGTGELFF. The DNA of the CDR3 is TGCGCCAGCAGCTTGGGGGTGCGGGGGCCGGGCACCGGGGAGCTGTTTTTT.

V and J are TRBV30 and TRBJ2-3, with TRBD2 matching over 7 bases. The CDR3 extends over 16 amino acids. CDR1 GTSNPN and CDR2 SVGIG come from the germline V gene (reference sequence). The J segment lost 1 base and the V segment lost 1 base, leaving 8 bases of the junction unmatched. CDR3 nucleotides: TGTGCCTGGAGTGCCCGGACTAGAGGCGGCACAGATACGCAGTATTTT. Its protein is CAWSARTRGGTDTQYF.

Here the CDR3 reads CASSPSGGAYNEQFF. CDR3 bases: TGTGCCAGCAGCCCAAGCGGGGGGGCCTACAATGAGCAGTTCTTC. This chain connects TRBV5-4 to TRBJ2-1; 10 bases are a match to TRBD2. CDR3 length: 15 amino acids. V gave up 4 bases and J gave up 2 bases; unmatched junction bases: 3. Per germline, CDR1 SGHNT and CDR2 YYREEE (reference sequence).